This T cell receptor (beta chain) originates from a study of PD-1 blockade in mismatch repair-deficient tumors. Data came from immunoSEQ multiplex PCR; TCRdb stores just in-frame clones and leaves some out. The sample contains around 130,000 clones, 88% of which appear only once. Germline CDR1 MNHNY, CDR2 SVGAGI (reference sequence). This CDR3 region has 14 residues. V gave up 5 bases and J gave up 13 bases; unmatched junction bases: 10. As to this clone: The target antigen is unknown.

Notes on the study in general: Tumor-resident clones, often undetectable pretreatment in blood, expanded then contracted after pembrolizumab.

All patients were mismatch repair deficient, assessed by either PCR or immunohistochemistry. The gene calls are TRBV6-6 and TRBJ2-1; TRBD2 matches 11 bases. This sample comprised peripheral blood, obtained 70 to 72 weeks after starting pembrolizumab. The source is an adult with mismatch repair-deficient cancer. The CDR3 spells CASSLNLAGGPQFF. DNA for the CDR3: TGTGCCAGCAGTCTCAACTTAGCGGGAGGGCCTCAGTTCTTC.